This TCR beta chain was obtained from a study of T cells after yellow fever vaccination. UMIs were added to TCR cDNA along with a universal primer site when it was made by 5'RACE template switching. From the 5' RACE reads, TCRdb called clonotypes with MiXCR, one entry per CDR3 protein. Of approximately 550,000 distinct CDR3 sequences in the sample, roughly 21% were seen once. At least ten counts were recorded for this clonotype. One end of the junction varies from germline; a read error may be responsible. The CDR3 runs to 13 residues. Per germline, CDR1 SGHRS and CDR2 YFSETQ. The clonotype originates from a man under 40 who received the YFV17D yellow fever vaccine. This chain joins TRBV5-1 and TRBJ2-5; 7 nucleotides align to TRBD1. Here the sequenced sample was PBMCs, taken 15 days after the yellow fever booster vaccination. CDR3 coding DNA: TGTGCCAGCAGCCCCGACAGGGTGGAGACCCAGTACTTC. Translation gives CASSPDRVETQYF.